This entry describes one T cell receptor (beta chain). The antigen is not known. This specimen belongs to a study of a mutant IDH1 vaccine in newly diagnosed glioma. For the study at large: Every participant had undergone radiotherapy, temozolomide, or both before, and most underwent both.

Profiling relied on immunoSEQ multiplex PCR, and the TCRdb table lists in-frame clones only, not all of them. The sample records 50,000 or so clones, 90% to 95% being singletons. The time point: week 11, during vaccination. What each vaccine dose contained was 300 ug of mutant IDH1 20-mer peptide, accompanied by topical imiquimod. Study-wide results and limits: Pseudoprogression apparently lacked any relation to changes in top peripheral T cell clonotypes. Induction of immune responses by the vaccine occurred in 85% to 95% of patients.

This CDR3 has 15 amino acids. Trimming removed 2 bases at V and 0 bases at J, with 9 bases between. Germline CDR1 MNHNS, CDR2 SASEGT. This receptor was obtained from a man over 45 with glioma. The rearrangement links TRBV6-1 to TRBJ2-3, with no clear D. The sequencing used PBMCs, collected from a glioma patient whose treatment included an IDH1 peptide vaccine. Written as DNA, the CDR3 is TGTGCCAGCAGTGAAACGCCAACCAGCACAGATACGCAGTATTTT. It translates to CASSETPTSTDTQYF.